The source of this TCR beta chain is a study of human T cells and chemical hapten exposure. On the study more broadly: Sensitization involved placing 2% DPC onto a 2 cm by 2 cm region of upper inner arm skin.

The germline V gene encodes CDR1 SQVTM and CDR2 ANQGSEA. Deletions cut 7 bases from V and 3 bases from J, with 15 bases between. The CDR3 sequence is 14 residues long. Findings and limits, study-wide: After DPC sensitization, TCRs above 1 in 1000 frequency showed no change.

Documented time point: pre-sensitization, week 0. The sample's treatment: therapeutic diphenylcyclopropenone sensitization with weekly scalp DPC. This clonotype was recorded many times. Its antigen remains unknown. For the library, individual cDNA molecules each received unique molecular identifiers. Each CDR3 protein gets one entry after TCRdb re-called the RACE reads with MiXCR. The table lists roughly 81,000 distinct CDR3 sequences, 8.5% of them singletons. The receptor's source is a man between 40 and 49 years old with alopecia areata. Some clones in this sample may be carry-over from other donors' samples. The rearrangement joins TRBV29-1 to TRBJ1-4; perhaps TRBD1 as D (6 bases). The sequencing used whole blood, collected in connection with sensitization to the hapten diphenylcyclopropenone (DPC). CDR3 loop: CSAAVTGSNEKLFF. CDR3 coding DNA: TGCAGCGCCGCCGTGACAGGCTCTAATGAAAAACTGTTTTTT.